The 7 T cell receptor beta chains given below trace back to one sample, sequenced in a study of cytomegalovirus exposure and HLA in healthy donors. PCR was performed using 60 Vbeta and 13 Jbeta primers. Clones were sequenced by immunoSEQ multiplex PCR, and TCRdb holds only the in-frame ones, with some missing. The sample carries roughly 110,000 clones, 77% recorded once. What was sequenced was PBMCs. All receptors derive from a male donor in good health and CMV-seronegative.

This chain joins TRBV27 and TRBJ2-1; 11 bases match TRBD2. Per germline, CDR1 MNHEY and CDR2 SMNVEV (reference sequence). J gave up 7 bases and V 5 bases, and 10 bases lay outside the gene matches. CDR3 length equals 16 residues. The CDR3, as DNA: TGTGCCAGCAGTCTCCTACTAGCGGGAGAGGGTAATGAGCAGTTCTTC. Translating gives CASSLLLAGEGNEQFF.

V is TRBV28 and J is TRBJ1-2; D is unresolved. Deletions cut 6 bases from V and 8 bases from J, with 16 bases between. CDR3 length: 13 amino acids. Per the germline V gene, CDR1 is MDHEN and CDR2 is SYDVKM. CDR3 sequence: CASSLRFPVGYTF. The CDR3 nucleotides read TGTGCCAGCAGCCTCCGCTTCCCGGTGGGCTACACCTTC.

The chain's CDR3 is CASSQGNTEAFF. CDR3 nucleotide sequence: TGCGCCAGCAGCCAGGGTAACACTGAAGCTTTCTTT. The chain joins TRBV5-1 to TRBJ1-1; D might be TRBD1 (5 bases). CDR3 length: 12 residues. Germline values: CDR1 SGHRS, CDR2 YFSETQ. The V end lost 4 bases, the J end lost 2 bases, and 6 bases lay between the germline ends.

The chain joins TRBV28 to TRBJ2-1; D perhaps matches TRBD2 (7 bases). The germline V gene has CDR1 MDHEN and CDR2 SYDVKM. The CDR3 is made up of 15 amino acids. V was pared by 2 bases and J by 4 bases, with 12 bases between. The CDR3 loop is CASSLRGGGYNEQFF. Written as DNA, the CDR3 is TGTGCCAGCAGTTTACGAGGGGGGGGGTACAATGAGCAGTTCTTC. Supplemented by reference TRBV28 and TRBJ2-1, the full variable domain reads DVKVTQSSRYLVKRTGEKVFLECVQDMDHENMFWYRQDPGLGLRLIYFSYDVKMKEKGDIPEGYSVSREKKERFSLILESASTNQTSMYLCASSLRGGGYNEQFFGPGTRLTVL.

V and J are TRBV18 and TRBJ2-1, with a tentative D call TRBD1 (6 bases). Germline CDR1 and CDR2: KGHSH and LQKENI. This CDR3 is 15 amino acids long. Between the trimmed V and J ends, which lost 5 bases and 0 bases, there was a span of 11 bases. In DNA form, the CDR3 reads TGTGCCAGCTCAAGAACAGGGAGCTCCTACAATGAGCAGTTCTTC. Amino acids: CASSRTGSSYNEQFF.

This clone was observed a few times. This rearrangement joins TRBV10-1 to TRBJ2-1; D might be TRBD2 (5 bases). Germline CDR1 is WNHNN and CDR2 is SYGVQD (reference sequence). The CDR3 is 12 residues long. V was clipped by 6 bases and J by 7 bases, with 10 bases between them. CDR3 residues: CASSATRNEQFF. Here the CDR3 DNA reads TGCGCCAGCAGCGCCACTAGAAATGAGCAGTTCTTC.

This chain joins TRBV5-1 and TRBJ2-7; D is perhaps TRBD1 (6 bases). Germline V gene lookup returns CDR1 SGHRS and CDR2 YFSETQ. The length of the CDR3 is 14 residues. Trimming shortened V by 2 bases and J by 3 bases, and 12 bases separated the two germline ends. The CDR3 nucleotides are TGCGCCAGCAGCTTAGGCCAGGGGATCTACGAGCAGTACTTC. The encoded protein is CASSLGQGIYEQYF.